A single sample gave rise to the 17 T cell receptor beta chains below, sequenced in a study of blood T cell repertoires in COVID-19. Assay: immunoSEQ multiplex PCR; the TCRdb copy retains only in-frame clones and omits some. The data show 200,000 or so clones, 80% seen once. Sequencing input: peripheral blood. The receptor source for this set is a human donor in a cohort sampled during active COVID-19.

The V gene is TRBV27, the J gene TRBJ2-6; D call uncertain. This CDR3 comprises 15 residues. The V end lost 0 bases, the J end lost 0 bases, and 3 bases lay between the germline ends. Germline CDR1 is MNHEY and CDR2 is SMNVEV (reference sequence). The CDR3 coding sequence is TGTGCCAGCAGTTTATCCATCTCTGGGGCCAACGTCCTGACTTTC. Its protein product is CASSLSISGANVLTF.

V usage is TRBV27 and J usage is TRBJ1-6; D ambiguous. V lost 7 bases, J lost 0 bases, and 4 bases lay in between. The germline gives CDR1 MNHEY, CDR2 SMNVEV (reference sequence). The CDR3 covers 13 residues. CDR3 bases: TGTGCCAGCACGAGCTCCTATAATTCACCCCTCCACTTT. Translation gives CASTSSYNSPLHF.

The chain combines TRBV6-5 with TRBJ1-1; D is possibly TRBD1 (6 bases). Germline V gene lookup returns CDR1 MNHEY and CDR2 SVGAGI. This CDR3 contains 13 residues. V lost 2 bases and J 5 bases, leaving 9 bases between the germline ends. The CDR3 protein is CASSYPRGTEAFF. Here the CDR3 DNA reads TGTGCCAGCAGTTACCCGAGGGGGACTGAAGCTTTCTTT.

The chain joins TRBV5-4 to TRBJ2-7; 9 nucleotides agree with TRBD2. Per germline, CDR1 SGHNT and CDR2 YYREEE (reference sequence). This CDR3 is built from 15 residues. Losses at the gene ends were 0 bases for V and 6 bases for J; bases not matched to a gene: 7. In nucleotides, the CDR3 is TGTGCCAGCAGCTTGGTTCGCGGGAGGGACTCCGAGCAGTACTTC. Its protein product is CASSLVRGRDSEQYF.

This sequence joins TRBV18 and TRBJ2-1; TRBD2 agrees at 10 bases. V was pared by 6 bases and J by 10 bases, with 6 bases of the junction left unmatched. The germline gives CDR1 KGHSH, CDR2 LQKENI. The CDR3 length is 13 residues. CDR3: CASSQTSGHEQFF. The CDR3 DNA reads as TGTGCCAGCTCCCAGACTAGCGGGCACGAGCAGTTCTTC.

This clone was observed a single time. The chain couples TRBV12-3 or TRBV12-4 to TRBJ1-2, with D possibly matching TRBD1 (5 bases). V lost 4 bases, J lost 7 bases, and 7 bases lay in between. This CDR3 contains 11 residues. CDR3 DNA sequence: TGTGCCAGCAGTTCTAGGGGTGGCTACACCTTC. Encoded protein: CASSSRGGYTF.

V is TRBV7-3 and J is TRBJ2-5; tentative D call: TRBD2 (6 bases). Per the germline V gene, CDR1 is SGHTA and CDR2 is FQGTGA. V lost 5 bases, J lost 1 base, and 11 bases lay in between. The CDR3 is made up of 14 amino acids. The CDR3 region is CASSPGTAQETQYF. The DNA of the CDR3 is TGTGCCAGCAGCCCAGGGACTGCCCAAGAGACCCAGTACTTC.

This rearrangement joins TRBV3-1 (or the pseudogene TRBV3-2) to TRBJ2-7; TRBD1 agrees at 7 bases. CDR3 length: 15 residues. Germline values: CDR1 LGHDT, CDR2 YNNKEL (reference sequence). The junction had 6 bases not matched to a gene; V was cut back by 1 base and J by 3 bases. The CDR3 DNA reads as TGTGCCAGCAGCCAAGCACAGGGGCGTATCTACGAGCAGTACTTC. The encoded protein is CASSQAQGRIYEQYF.

The chain links TRBV4-3 to TRBJ1-1, with D possibly matching TRBD1 (6 bases). The CDR3 runs to 14 residues. The germline gives CDR1 LGHNA, CDR2 YSLEER. V was pared by 4 bases and J by 3 bases, with 12 bases between. The CDR3 sequence: CASSPKQGDTEAFF. CDR3 nucleotide sequence: TGCGCCAGCAGCCCAAAACAGGGTGACACTGAAGCTTTCTTT.

V gene TRBV21-1 combines with J gene TRBJ2-7; the table's D call, TRBD2, was not checked against the DNA. TRBV21-1 has pseudogene status. The CDR3 is made up of 15 amino acids. CDR3 residues: CATTPTSGGIYEQYF. The CDR3 nucleotides read TGTGCCACCACTCCGACTAGCGGGGGTATATACGAGCAGTACTTC.

This clone was picked up a small number of times. This sequence joins TRBV9 and TRBJ2-7; D is possibly TRBD2 (7 bases). V gave up 4 bases and J gave up 3 bases, with 20 bases separating them. The CDR3 is made up of 16 amino acids. CDR1 is SGDLS and CDR2 is YYNGEE in the germline V gene. This chain's CDR3 is CASSPTGAGVFYEQYF. Here the CDR3 DNA reads TGTGCCAGCAGCCCAACGGGGGCGGGAGTTTTCTACGAGCAGTACTTC.

The chain recombines TRBV28 with TRBJ2-7; TRBD2 agrees at 9 bases. In germline, CDR1 is MDHEN, CDR2 SYDVKM. V was clipped by 4 bases and J by 3 bases; unmatched bases: 4. The CDR3 spans 14 residues. The CDR3 nucleotides are TGTGCCAGCAGTTATCTAGCGGGGCTCTACGAGCAGTACTTC. It specifies CASSYLAGLYEQYF.

The chain employs TRBV6-5 and TRBJ1-2, with 7 positions matching TRBD1. This CDR3 region has 13 residues. Germline CDR1 MNHEY, CDR2 SVGAGI. The V and J ends lost 6 bases and 6 bases, in that order; junction bases with no gene match: 7. CDR3 protein: CASSRQGLDGYTF. Written as DNA, the CDR3 is TGTGCCAGCAGCCGACAGGGCCTCGATGGCTACACCTTC.

The chain couples TRBV6-6 to TRBJ2-7; D perhaps matches TRBD2 (5 bases). Germline V gene lookup returns CDR1 MNHNY and CDR2 SVGAGI (reference sequence). V lost 0 bases, J lost 6 bases, and 12 bases lay in between. This CDR3 region has 14 residues. CDR3 residues: CASSYSSGPTEQYF. The DNA for the CDR3 is TGTGCCAGCAGTTACTCGAGCGGACCGACCGAGCAGTACTTC.

In nucleotides, the CDR3 is TGTGCCAGCTCACCGTTGGGACTAGCGGGAGTGACAGATACGCAGTATTTT. It is translated as CASSPLGLAGVTDTQYF. This chain uses TRBV18 with TRBJ2-3; 14 bases map to TRBD2. The CDR3 consists of 17 residues. Per the germline V gene, CDR1 is KGHSH and CDR2 is LQKENI. The V gene end was trimmed by 3 bases and the J gene end by 3 bases; junction bases not matched to a gene: 5.

The genes are TRBV5-1 and TRBJ1-2; D gene uncertain. CDR1 and CDR2 (germline): SGHRS, YFSETQ. There are 14 residues in the CDR3. V dropped 2 bases and J dropped 4 bases, with 12 bases sitting between them. The CDR3 sequence is CASSFDEGSYGYTF. Here the CDR3 DNA reads TGCGCCAGCAGCTTCGATGAGGGTAGCTATGGCTACACCTTC. Full variable domain (remainder filled in from reference TRBV5-1 and TRBJ1-2): KAGVTQTPRYLIKTRGQQVTLSCSPISGHRSVSWYQQTPGQGLQFLFEYFSETQRNKGNFPGRFSGRQFSNSRSEMNVSTLELGDSALYLCASSFDEGSYGYTFGSGTRLTVV.

The genes are TRBV7-2 and TRBJ2-7; tentatively, D is TRBD2 (5 bases). CDR1 and CDR2 (germline): SGHTA, FQGNSA. The CDR3 has 14 residues. V lost 5 bases to trimming and J lost 8 bases, with 19 bases between them. This CDR3 reads CASSPQRERVQQYF. The CDR3 DNA reads as TGTGCCAGCAGCCCCCAGAGGGAGAGAGTCCAGCAGTACTTC.